This T cell receptor (beta chain) was identified in a study of PD-1 blockade in classical Hodgkin lymphoma. Study in general: A 3 mg/kg intravenous dose of nivolumab was received by patients every 2 weeks.

Profiling relied on immunoSEQ multiplex PCR, and the TCRdb table lists in-frame clones only, not all of them. The sample consists of roughly 12,000 clones, approximately 85% of them appearing once. In the case of this clone: A junction end diverges from the germline sequence, so it may reflect a read error.

Relapses following autologous stem cell transplantation were seen in all patients, with brentuximab vedotin exposure varying. The sequence derives from a human donor with classical Hodgkin lymphoma. The sample was peripheral blood mononuclear cells (PBMCs), taken at baseline.

Here the CDR3 DNA reads TGTGCCAGTAGTATAGGGGCAGAGGCGTGCTTC. As protein: CASSIGAEACF. This chain links TRBV19 with TRBJ1-2, with D uncertain. This CDR3 is built from 11 residues. Germline V gene sequence: CDR1 LNHDA, CDR2 SQIVND (reference sequence). The full variable domain, completed using reference TRBV19 and TRBJ1-2, is DGGITQSPKYLFRKEGQNVTLSCEQNLNHDAMYWYRQDPGQGLRLIYYSQIVNDFQKGDIAEGYSVSREKKESFPLTVTSAQKNPTAFYLCASSIGAEACFGSGTRLTVV.